A single sample gave rise to the 28 T cell receptor beta chains below, sequenced in a study of response to subunit inactivated influenza vaccine (dated by TCRdb to the late 2010s). The method was RT-PCR. For sequencing, an Illumina HiSeq 2500 was employed. The public reads were quality trimmed at Q25 with fastp and then assembled into clones with MiXCR by TCRdb, keeping productive beta chains. Under each unique CDR3 protein, matching rows form one entry showing the most common genes and DNA. The sample table records hundreds of thousands of distinct CDR3 sequences; around 14% of these occur just once. 9.5% to 13% of the sample belongs to the ten largest clones. The sample here was PBMCs from blood, taken about 12 days after vaccination. The receptor source for this set is a man between 45 and 60 years old who received an inactivated influenza vaccine. Donor details come from another sample of the same person, matched by shared clones.

In this sample, this clonotype turned up a few times. The chain is built from TRBV2 and TRBJ2-5; 8 positions agree with TRBD2. After removal of 2 bases from V and 5 bases from J, the junction contained 7 bases not matched to a gene. The CDR3 runs to 15 residues. The germline V gene encodes CDR1 SNHLY and CDR2 FYNNEI. The CDR3 DNA follows: TGTGCCAGCAGTGAATTTGAGCGGGGGTGGGAGACCCAGTACTTC. As protein: CASSEFERGWETQYF.

This clonotype has just a few counts. This chain joins TRBV28 and TRBJ2-4; 10 bases align to TRBD2. The junction had 6 bases not matched to a gene; V was cut back by 7 bases and J by 3 bases. The CDR3 is 15 residues long. Germline CDR1 MDHEN, CDR2 SYDVKM. CDR3 residues: CASTPAGGGKNIQYF. CDR3 DNA: TGTGCCAGCACCCCAGCGGGAGGGGGCAAAAACATTCAGTACTTC.

The chain carries TRBV27 and TRBJ1-2, with D possibly matching TRBD1 (5 bases). The germline gives CDR1 MNHEY, CDR2 SMNVEV (reference sequence). V was pared by 2 bases and J by 7 bases, with 8 bases between. This CDR3 spans 12 amino acids. CDR3 coding DNA: TGTGCCAGCAGTTTACAGGGTATTGGCTACACCTTC. This codes for CASSLQGIGYTF.

The chain joins TRBV5-5 to TRBJ2-1, with D perhaps TRBD2 (6 bases). This CDR3 is built from 13 residues. The V end was cut by 1 base, the J end by 9 bases, with 11 bases between. The germline V gene encodes CDR1 SGHKS and CDR2 YYEKEE (reference sequence). The CDR3: CASSLCRGSEQFF. CDR3 DNA sequence: TGTGCCAGCAGCTTGTGCCGGGGGAGTGAGCAGTTCTTC.

The chain joins TRBV9 to TRBJ2-5, with 11 nucleotides matching TRBD2. Germline CDR1 SGDLS, CDR2 YYNGEE. V shed 4 bases and J 2 bases; nucleotides not matched to a gene: 7. The CDR3 contains 16 residues. This CDR3 is CASSPELAGVQETQYF. DNA for the CDR3: TGTGCCAGCAGCCCCGAACTAGCGGGGGTACAAGAGACCCAGTACTTC.

This clonotype has a handful of counts. The V gene is TRBV7-2, the J gene TRBJ2-1, with D tentatively TRBD2 (5 bases). This CDR3 is built from 13 residues. V lost 6 bases and J 9 bases, leaving 15 bases between the germline ends. Germline V CDR1 and CDR2: SGHTA, FQGNSA. The CDR3 nucleotides are TGTGCCAGCAGTACCGGGATTACCACTGAGCAGTTCTTC. This sequence encodes CASSTGITTEQFF.

This sequence joins TRBV30 and TRBJ1-5; D might be TRBD1 (6 bases). The CDR3 sequence is 13 residues long. Germline CDR1 and CDR2: GTSNPN and SVGIG (reference sequence). V was clipped by 2 bases and J by 3 bases, with 8 bases between them. The DNA of the CDR3 is TGTGCCTGGAGTAGGGGGGACAATCAGCCCCAGCATTTT. Translating it yields CAWSRGDNQPQHF.

The V call is TRBV5-8, the J call TRBJ1-6; weak D call: TRBD1 (5 bases). This CDR3 is built from 12 residues. V lost 2 bases to trimming and J lost 11 bases, with 8 bases between them. Germline V gives CDR1 SGHTS, CDR2 YDEGEE. CDR3 DNA: TGTGCCAGCAGCTTCAGGGACCCACCCCTCCACTTT. Encoded protein: CASSFRDPPLHF.

This clonotype was observed a few times. The CDR3 DNA sequence: TGTGCCAGCAGCTTAGCCGAGACCTACGAGCAGTACTTC. It translates to CASSLAETYEQYF. The chain is built from TRBV7-2 and TRBJ2-7; D remains ambiguous. V was cut by 0 bases and J by 2 bases, with 5 bases left in between. This CDR3 has 13 amino acids. CDR1 is SGHTA, CDR2 FQGNSA, per germline.

The CDR3 is CASSLTTGGFQETQYF. The CDR3 DNA sequence: TGTGCCAGCAGCTTAACGACAGGGGGATTCCAAGAGACCCAGTACTTC. The chain employs TRBV7-2 and TRBJ2-5; 9 bases are a match to TRBD1. There are 16 residues in the CDR3. With V trimmed by 2 bases and J by 1 base, 5 bases remained unmatched. Germline values: CDR1 SGHTA, CDR2 FQGNSA.

This rearrangement joins TRBV15 to TRBJ2-1; the D gene could be TRBD1 or TRBD2 (7 bases each). Per germline, CDR1 LNHNV and CDR2 YYDKDF (reference sequence). V was pared by 0 bases and J by 7 bases, with 13 bases between. The CDR3 has 15 amino acids. The CDR3 DNA reads as TGTGCCACCAGCAGAGATGCCAGGGGGGGGAATGAGCAGTTCTTC. This gives the protein CATSRDARGGNEQFF. Full variable domain (missing parts from reference TRBV15 and TRBJ2-1): DAMVIQNPRYQVTQFGKPVTLSCSQTLNHNVMYWYQQKSSQAPKLLFHYYDKDFNNEADTPDNFQSRRPNTSFCFLDIRSPGLGDTAMYLCATSRDARGGNEQFFGPGTRLTVL.

The chain carries TRBV28 and TRBJ2-5; TRBD1 might be the D (6 bases). The CDR3 loop spans 13 amino acids. Germline lookup yields CDR1 MDHEN and CDR2 SYDVKM. V was cut by 11 bases and J by 0 bases, with 13 bases left in between. The CDR3 spells CAGRQANQETQYF. The CDR3 DNA reads as TGTGCCGGGAGACAGGCTAACCAAGAGACCCAGTACTTC.

This clonotype was seen more than once but under ten times. The V and J genes are TRBV2 and TRBJ2-1; possible D gene TRBD2, 5 bases. Trimming took off 6 bases at V and 2 bases at J, with 17 bases between the two ends. The CDR3 is 16 amino acids. The germline V gene has CDR1 SNHLY and CDR2 FYNNEI. CDR3 nucleotide sequence: TGTGCCAGCAGAAAGGATACAGCGACTACCTACAATGAGCAGTTCTTC. Protein product: CASRKDTATTYNEQFF.

This clonotype was counted a few times. The V gene is TRBV4-1, the J gene TRBJ2-1; tentatively, D is TRBD2 (6 bases). This CDR3 comprises 16 residues. Per the germline V gene, CDR1 is MGHRA and CDR2 is YSYEKL. V gave up 4 bases and J gave up 5 bases, with 18 bases separating them. CDR3 loop: CASSRLLPGLHNEQFF. CDR3 nucleotide sequence: TGCGCCAGCAGCCGATTACTTCCGGGACTTCACAATGAGCAGTTCTTC.

This clonotype was recorded at least ten times. CDR3 sequence: CSARDVSRGGNEQFF. Written as DNA, the CDR3 is TGCAGTGCTAGAGATGTGTCCAGGGGGGGGAATGAGCAGTTCTTC. The gene calls are TRBV20-1 and TRBJ2-1; D tentatively reads TRBD1 or TRBD2 (7 bases each). The CDR3 runs 15 residues. Trimming removed 0 bases from V and 7 bases from J, with 16 bases in between. Germline V gene lookup returns CDR1 DFQATT and CDR2 SNEGSKA (reference sequence).

The table lists this clonotype with a few counts. V gene TRBV12-3 or TRBV12-4 combines with J gene TRBJ1-1, with D perhaps TRBD1 (6 bases). This CDR3 is 17 amino acids long. Trimming removed 3 bases at V and 1 base at J, with 18 bases between. The CDR3 sequence is CASSLRGDGGANTEAFF. CDR3 sequence (DNA): TGTGCCAGCAGTTTGAGGGGGGATGGGGGGGCGAACACTGAAGCTTTCTTT.

This clonotype came up a few times. The rearrangement joins TRBV20-1 to TRBJ2-6; D may correspond to TRBD1 or TRBD2 (5 bases each). V dropped 5 bases and J dropped 0 bases, with 23 bases sitting between them. Germline assignment: CDR1 DFQATT and CDR2 SNEGSKA (reference sequence). The CDR3 loop spans 19 amino acids. The CDR3 here is CSAAHWTGTGYSGANVLTF. CDR3 DNA sequence: TGCAGTGCTGCCCATTGGACCGGGACGGGGTACTCTGGGGCCAACGTCCTGACTTTC.

The chain recombines TRBV4-2 with TRBJ1-1, with TRBD1 as a possible D gene (6 bases). Trimming removed 3 bases at V and 1 base at J, with 9 bases between. The CDR3 loop spans 14 amino acids. Germline values: CDR1 LGHNA, CDR2 YNFKEQ. The CDR3 here is CASSHAGQNTEAFF. CDR3 DNA sequence: TGTGCCAGCAGCCACGCGGGACAGAACACTGAAGCTTTCTTT.

CDR3 loop: CASSQKSRDTQYF. CDR3 DNA: TGCGCCAGCAGCCAGAAATCGCGGGATACGCAGTATTTT. The genes are TRBV4-3 and TRBJ2-3; D uncertain. V was trimmed by 3 bases and J by 6 bases, leaving 10 bases between them. Germline lookup yields CDR1 LGHNA and CDR2 YSLEER. The CDR3 spans 13 residues.

This clonotype was found a few times. This chain joins TRBV11-2 and TRBJ2-7; the D gene could be TRBD1 or TRBD2 (7 bases each). The length of the CDR3 is 18 residues. V lost 2 bases, J lost 4 bases, and 24 bases lay in between. The germline V gene has CDR1 SGHAT and CDR2 FQNNGV. CDR3 in amino acids: CASSLQGGSTGTPYEQYF. In DNA form, the CDR3 reads TGTGCCAGCAGCTTACAGGGGGGGTCCACCGGGACACCGTACGAGCAGTACTTC.

V usage is TRBV25-1 and J usage is TRBJ2-7, with TRBD1 as a possible D gene (5 bases). The CDR3 consists of 13 residues. V lost 6 bases and J 2 bases, leaving 11 bases between the germline ends. Germline V gene data show CDR1 as MGHDK and CDR2 as SYGVNS. CDR3 region: CASSRASTYEQYF. CDR3 in DNA: TGTGCCAGCAGCAGGGCGTCCACCTACGAGCAGTACTTC.

The chain is built from TRBV2 and TRBJ2-1, with D possibly TRBD1 on 6 matching bases. Germline values: CDR1 SNHLY, CDR2 FYNNEI. V gave up 4 bases and J gave up 1 base, with 14 bases separating them. CDR3 length: 16 residues. This CDR3 is CASSGTGIGSYNEQFF. In DNA, the CDR3 is TGTGCCAGCAGTGGTACAGGGATTGGGTCCTACAATGAGCAGTTCTTC.

The chain links TRBV7-2 to TRBJ2-1; tentative D call: TRBD2 (6 bases). Trimming pared 3 bases from V and 9 bases from J, leaving 12 bases between. Germline CDR1 is SGHTA and CDR2 is FQGNSA. The CDR3 is 13 residues long. The CDR3 reads CASSLATRIEQFF. The CDR3 DNA follows: TGTGCCAGCAGCTTGGCGACTAGGATTGAGCAGTTCTTC.

This sequence joins TRBV7-9 and TRBJ2-1, with TRBD1 matching 8 bases. Trimming removed 6 bases from V and 4 bases from J; junction bases left unmatched: 5. CDR1 and CDR2 (germline): SEHNR, FQNEAQ (reference sequence). This CDR3 comprises 14 residues. The CDR3 nucleotides read TGTGCCAGCAGTCAGGGACAGGTGTACAATGAGCAGTTCTTC. Its translation is CASSQGQVYNEQFF.

This clonotype was seen only a few times. The chain recombines TRBV5-5 with TRBJ2-4; 7 bases fit TRBD1. Looked up from germline, CDR1 is SGHKS and CDR2 is YYEKEE (reference sequence). This CDR3 has 15 amino acids. With V trimmed by 6 bases and J by 1 base, 7 bases remained unmatched. CDR3 loop: CASNDDREAKNIQYF. DNA for the CDR3: TGTGCCAGCAACGACGACAGGGAGGCCAAAAACATTCAGTACTTC.

This clonotype came up a few times. The CDR3 is CTIAGLTDTQYF. The CDR3 nucleotides are TGCACTATAGCGGGGCTCACAGATACGCAGTATTTT. V and J are TRBV20-1 and TRBJ2-3; 8 bases align to TRBD2. There are 12 residues in the CDR3. Looked up from germline, CDR1 is DFQATT and CDR2 is SNEGSKA (reference sequence).

The V gene is TRBV7-2, the J gene TRBJ2-7; D not certain. Germline loops: CDR1 SGHTA, CDR2 FQGNSA. There are 14 residues in the CDR3. Trimming left V 4 bases short and J 3 bases short, with 13 bases between. In DNA form, the CDR3 reads TGTGCCAGCAGCTCTCCCGTTGGCAGCTACGAGCAGTACTTC. This encodes CASSSPVGSYEQYF.

The rearrangement joins TRBV11-2 to TRBJ2-1, with 9 bases that match TRBD2. CDR1 is SGHAT, CDR2 FQNNGV, per germline. The length of the CDR3 is 18 residues. With V trimmed by 3 bases and J by 0 bases, 9 bases remained unmatched. CDR3 protein: CASSFTPSLAGSYNEQFF. The CDR3 DNA reads as TGTGCCAGCAGCTTTACCCCCTCACTAGCGGGCTCCTACAATGAGCAGTTCTTC.